This TCR beta chain was recorded in a study of CD8+ T cells in alopecia areata. Reverse transcription of extracted RNA yielded cDNA, which provided the sequencing template. This table comes from immunoSEQ multiplex PCR, and its TCRdb copy is limited to in-frame clones, with some not included. The sample carries roughly 180,000 clones, 63% recorded once. CDR1 KGHSH and CDR2 LQKENI come from the germline V gene. The CDR3 spans 17 residues. V lost 0 bases to trimming and J lost 7 bases, with 21 bases between them. V gene TRBV18 combines with J gene TRBJ1-1, with D maybe TRBD1 (5 bases). Source: CD4+ T cells sorted from blood, taken at week 0. The receptor was derived from a human donor with alopecia areata. This CDR3 reads CASSPPYGGRGFDEAFF. The DNA for the CDR3 is TGTGCCAGCTCACCACCTTACGGGGGTAGGGGATTTGATGAAGCTTTCTTT.